These 18 T cell receptor beta chains share one sample of origin, sequenced in a study of T cell responses to AZD1222 COVID-19 vaccine. Here immunoSEQ multiplex PCR was the method, and the copy in TCRdb shows in-frame clones only, minus some. The sample shows some 180,000 clones, roughly 92% of them seen only once. The sequencing here drew on peripheral blood, taken on day 0 of AZD1222 vaccination. These receptors all come from an adult in good health.

The rearrangement joins TRBV6-5 to TRBJ1-3; D uncertain. CDR3 length: 16 residues. V dropped 2 bases and J dropped 0 bases, with 11 bases sitting between them. Germline V gene sequence: CDR1 MNHEY, CDR2 SVGAGI. The CDR3 nucleotides are TGTGCCAGCAGTTACACCCCCAGGAGCTCTGGAAACACCATATATTTT. Encoded protein: CASSYTPRSSGNTIYF.

The chain has TRBV27 and TRBJ2-5; 10 bases fit TRBD1. V gave up 4 bases and J gave up 5 bases; unmatched junction bases: 10. The CDR3 extends over 16 amino acids. CDR1 and CDR2 (germline): MNHEY, SMNVEV (reference sequence). The chain's CDR3 is CASSSPGTGAGETQYF. In nucleotides, the CDR3 is TGTGCCAGCAGTTCTCCCGGGACAGGGGCCGGGGAGACCCAGTACTTC.

This chain joins TRBV7-8 and TRBJ1-1; a possible D gene is TRBD1 (5 bases). CDR1 SGHVS and CDR2 FQNEAQ come from the germline V gene. Trimming left V 2 bases short and J 3 bases short, with 22 bases between. The CDR3 consists of 18 residues. CDR3 sequence: CASSLYDVLGGSHTEAFF. The CDR3 DNA sequence: TGTGCCAGCAGCTTATATGATGTGTTGGGGGGTTCCCACACTGAAGCTTTCTTT.

The chain has TRBV12-2 and TRBJ2-7. TRBV12-2 is a pseudogene locus. The CDR3 runs 17 residues. The CDR3 here is CASRLGGGNRTFYEQYF. The DNA for the CDR3 is TGTGCAAGTCGCTTAGGAGGGGGGAACAGGACGTTCTACGAGCAGTACTTC.

There are a few counts of this clone. V usage is TRBV7-8 and J usage is TRBJ1-5; TRBD1 might be the D (6 bases). The CDR3 sequence is 13 residues long. Germline values: CDR1 SGHVS, CDR2 FQNEAQ. The ends were cut back, 4 bases at V and 4 bases at J, with 8 bases in the middle. The CDR3 DNA sequence: TGTGCCAGCAGCTCGCAGGGGAATCAGCCCCAGCATTTT. Protein product: CASSSQGNQPQHF. The whole variable domain, remainder taken from reference TRBV7-8 and TRBJ1-5, is GAGVSQSPRYKVAKRGQDVALRCDPISGHVSLFWYQQALGQGPEFLTYFQNEAQLDKSGLPSDRFFAERPEGSVSTLKIQRTQQEDSAVYLCASSSQGNQPQHFGDGTRLSIL.

The chain links TRBV18 to TRBJ2-5; 7 nucleotides match TRBD2. Trimming removed 8 bases from V and 0 bases from J; junction bases left unmatched: 3. Germline V gene lookup returns CDR1 KGHSH and CDR2 LQKENI. The CDR3 totals 13 residues. The CDR3 region is CASVGTNQETQYF. CDR3 bases: TGTGCCAGCGTCGGGACTAACCAAGAGACCCAGTACTTC.

The CDR3 sequence is CASSVGPSSGNTIYF. The CDR3 region has the DNA TGTGCCAGCAGCGTAGGCCCGAGCTCTGGAAACACCATATATTTT. This chain joins TRBV9 and TRBJ1-3; D gene unclear. CDR1 SGDLS and CDR2 YYNGEE come from the germline V gene. The CDR3 loop spans 15 amino acids. The V gene lost 0 bases and the J gene lost 0 bases, with 7 bases spanning the gap. Using reference TRBV9 and TRBJ1-3 for the parts outside the CDR3, the full variable domain is DSGVTQTPKHLITATGQRVTLRCSPRSGDLSVYWYQQSLDQGLQFLIQYYNGEERAKGNILERFSAQQFPDLHSELNLSSLELGDSALYFCASSVGPSSGNTIYFGEGSWLTVV.

The chain employs TRBV30 and TRBJ1-2, with TRBD1 as a possible D gene (5 bases). CDR3 length: 14 amino acids. Trimming shortened V by 8 bases and J by 1 base, and 17 bases separated the two germline ends. The germline V gene has CDR1 GTSNPN and CDR2 SVGIG (reference sequence). The CDR3 spells CALNVRDLNYGYTF. In DNA form, the CDR3 reads TGTGCCCTTAACGTAAGGGACCTTAACTATGGCTACACCTTC.

This clone was picked up a small number of times. The V gene is TRBV30, the J gene TRBJ1-4, with TRBD1 as a possible D gene (5 bases). Germline V gene data show CDR1 as GTSNPN and CDR2 as SVGIG (reference sequence). Trimming took 3 bases from V and 7 from J, leaving 15 bases between them. CDR3 length equals 14 residues. This CDR3 reads CAWSGTDLFEKLFF. Written as DNA, the CDR3 is TGTGCCTGGAGCGGGACGGACCTATTTGAAAAACTGTTTTTT.

J is TRBJ1-5 and V is TRBV2, with TRBD1 matching 8 bases. V gave up 6 bases and J gave up 2 bases; unmatched junction bases: 6. The CDR3 spans 15 residues. The germline gives CDR1 SNHLY, CDR2 FYNNEI. CDR3 in DNA: TGTGCCAGCAGACAGACAGGGGAAGGCAATCAGCCCCAGCATTTT. It codes for CASRQTGEGNQPQHF.

The chain uses TRBV19 and TRBJ1-2; no firm D call. The V gene's germline CDR1 is LNHDA and CDR2 SQIVND (reference sequence). The CDR3 runs 12 residues. V was clipped by 0 bases and J by 5 bases, with 4 bases between them. CDR3 sequence: CASSIEQYGYTF. CDR3 DNA: TGTGCCAGTAGTATAGAACAGTATGGCTACACCTTC.

This clone was detected only once. The V and J genes are TRBV7-3 and TRBJ2-6; D perhaps matches TRBD2 (6 bases). V was trimmed by 8 bases and J by 3 bases, leaving 17 bases between them. This CDR3 contains 16 residues. Germline V gene data show CDR1 as SGHTA and CDR2 as FQGTGA. Written as DNA, the CDR3 is TGTGCCAGCTCCCAAAGAGCCGGGAGTGGGGCCAACGTCCTGACTTTC. Its translation is CASSQRAGSGANVLTF.

The chain has TRBV6-2 or TRBV6-3 and TRBJ2-5; 11 positions agree with TRBD2. The CDR3 consists of 15 residues. J gave up 4 bases and V 6 bases, and 7 bases lay outside the gene matches. Germline CDR1 reads MNHEY; CDR2 reads SVGEGT. The CDR3 region is CASRPSGGKGETQYF. In DNA form, the CDR3 reads TGTGCCAGCAGACCTAGCGGGGGGAAAGGAGAGACCCAGTACTTC.

The chain combines TRBV6-5 with TRBJ1-2, with D unresolved. This CDR3 has 15 amino acids. Trimming left V 7 bases short and J 3 bases short, with 18 bases between. The germline gives CDR1 MNHEY, CDR2 SVGAGI. The CDR3 sequence is CASIKDGGLDYGYTF. CDR3 DNA sequence: TGTGCCAGCATCAAGGACGGCGGACTTGACTATGGCTACACCTTC.

This chain uses TRBV5-4 with TRBJ2-4; 13 bases align to TRBD2. Germline trimming cut 0 bases from V and 7 bases from J; bases unmatched to any gene: 4. The CDR3 consists of 16 residues. Germline V CDR1 and CDR2: SGHNT, YYREEE (reference sequence). The CDR3 here is CASSLATSGGFNIQYF. CDR3 in DNA: TGTGCCAGCAGCTTGGCGACTAGCGGGGGGTTTAACATTCAGTACTTC. Combining the CDR3 with reference TRBV5-4 and TRBJ2-4 gives the whole variable domain ETGVTQSPTHLIKTRGQQVTLRCSSQSGHNTVSWYQQALGQGPQFIFQYYREEENGRGNFPPRFSGLQFPNYSSELNVNALELDDSALYLCASSLATSGGFNIQYFGAGTRLSVL.

This clone was seen only once. V and J are TRBV19 and TRBJ1-5, with D hard to call. The CDR3 is made up of 15 amino acids. Germline values: CDR1 LNHDA, CDR2 SQIVND (reference sequence). Trimming left V 3 bases short and J 1 base short, with 10 bases between. The CDR3 reads CASSILSRSNQPQHF. Written as DNA, the CDR3 is TGTGCCAGTAGTATCTTAAGTCGGAGCAATCAGCCCCAGCATTTT.

V gene TRBV11-2 combines with J gene TRBJ1-6; the D is unclear. The CDR3 spans 15 residues. Germline CDR1 is SGHAT and CDR2 is FQNNGV. V lost 1 base and J 10 bases, leaving 14 bases between the germline ends. CDR3 region: CASSLVELMGSPLHF. The CDR3 DNA reads as TGTGCCAGCAGCTTAGTCGAACTAATGGGGTCACCCCTCCACTTT.

This clone has only one observation. V usage is TRBV5-1 and J usage is TRBJ1-4; possible D gene TRBD1, 5 bases. In germline, CDR1 is SGHRS, CDR2 YFSETQ. V lost 0 bases, J lost 3 bases, and 12 bases lay in between. This CDR3 contains 16 residues. The CDR3 DNA reads TGCGCCAGCAGCTTGGCCGGGGGATCGGCTAATGAAAAACTGTTTTTT. Protein sequence: CASSLAGGSANEKLFF. The full variable domain, rest sourced from reference TRBV5-1 and TRBJ1-4, is KAGVTQTPRYLIKTRGQQVTLSCSPISGHRSVSWYQQTPGQGLQFLFEYFSETQRNKGNFPGRFSGRQFSNSRSEMNVSTLELGDSALYLCASSLAGGSANEKLFFGSGTQLSVL.